This entry lists 17 T cell receptor beta chains sequenced from one sample in a study of OX40 agonist ivuxolimab in advanced cancers. Sequencing was performed with immunoSEQ multiplex PCR; in TCRdb, only in-frame clones are kept and a portion is missing. The data hold 11,000 to 15,000 clones, with roughly 90% observed a single time. Sequencing used CD4+ or CD8+ T cells sorted from blood, obtained in a trial of the OX40 agonist ivuxolimab. The receptor source for this set is an adult with an advanced solid tumor such as melanoma, head and neck, liver or kidney cancer.

The V and J genes are TRBV15 and TRBJ2-7; D gene uncertain. The V gene lost 3 bases and the J gene lost 2 bases, with 20 bases spanning the gap. This CDR3 region has 17 residues. Per germline, CDR1 LNHNV and CDR2 YYDKDF (reference sequence). The CDR3 loop is CATSSREELAAPYEQYF. The CDR3, as DNA: TGTGCCACCAGCAGCCGCGAGGAACTCGCAGCCCCCTACGAGCAGTACTTC.

In its sample, this clone was seen once. The chain links TRBV2 to TRBJ2-5; 7 nucleotides agree with TRBD2. In germline, CDR1 is SNHLY, CDR2 FYNNEI. The CDR3 is 17 amino acids. V trimming: 5 bases; J trimming: 2 bases; junction bases outside the gene matches: 14. CDR3 residues: CASSFGPGLPIQETQYF. The CDR3 nucleotides are TGTGCCAGCAGTTTCGGTCCGGGACTACCAATTCAAGAGACCCAGTACTTC.

V is TRBV19 and J is TRBJ1-1, with D perhaps matching TRBD1 (5 bases). With 2 bases removed from V and 4 bases from J, the gap between germline ends came to 20 bases. Germline CDR1 reads LNHDA; CDR2 reads SQIVND (reference sequence). There are 17 residues in the CDR3. The chain's CDR3 is CASSIHRTVGRGTEAFF. CDR3 DNA: TGTGCCAGTAGTATACACAGGACGGTGGGAAGGGGCACTGAAGCTTTCTTT.

V is TRBV27 and J is TRBJ1-2; 9 bases are shared with TRBD1. The trim removed 4 bases at V and 5 bases at J, leaving 8 bases unmatched. This CDR3 is 15 amino acids long. Germline V lookup: CDR1 MNHEY, CDR2 SMNVEV (reference sequence). CDR3 sequence (DNA): TGTGCCAGCAGTTCCTCCCCCGGGACAGGGTATGGCTACACCTTC. It translates to CASSSSPGTGYGYTF.

The rearrangement links TRBV19 to TRBJ2-1; 8 bases agree with TRBD2. Germline loops: CDR1 LNHDA, CDR2 SQIVND (reference sequence). V trimming: 3 bases; J trimming: 4 bases; junction bases outside the gene matches: 8. The CDR3 is 16 amino acids. The CDR3 DNA follows: TGTGCCAGTAGTATGGGTGGGACTAGACAGTACAATGAGCAGTTCTTC. Translation gives CASSMGGTRQYNEQFF.

The table lists this clone with a count of one. This CDR3 is also generated by other DNA sequences in the sample. V gene TRBV27 combines with J gene TRBJ2-1; a possible D gene is TRBD1 (6 bases). V gave up 2 bases and J gave up 0 bases, with 8 bases separating them. CDR1 and CDR2 from the germline V gene are MNHEY and SMNVEV (reference sequence). The CDR3 runs to 15 residues. The CDR3 protein is CASSLGGGSYNEQFF. The CDR3 DNA sequence: TGTGCCAGCAGTTTAGGGGGCGGCTCCTACAATGAGCAGTTCTTC.

The chain links TRBV6-5 to TRBJ2-1, with a weak D call TRBD1 (6 bases). This CDR3 is built from 11 residues. Trimming took 5 bases from V and 9 from J, leaving 8 bases between them. The germline CDR1 and CDR2 sequences are MNHEY and SVGAGI. The CDR3 region has the DNA TGTGCCAGCAGTCTAGGGGGTGAGCAGTTCTTC. It is translated as CASSLGGEQFF.

The chain has TRBV6-6 and TRBJ2-1, with D unresolved. The CDR3 loop spans 11 amino acids. The V gene's germline CDR1 is MNHNY and CDR2 SVGAGI (reference sequence). As DNA, the CDR3 is TGTGGGAGTTTGGGCTACAATGAGCAGTTCTTC. Amino acids: CGSLGYNEQFF.

The genes are TRBV4-3 and TRBJ1-4; D not resolved. The germline V gene encodes CDR1 LGHNA and CDR2 YSLEER. The CDR3 sequence is 14 residues long. Trimming shortened V by 0 bases and J by 4 bases, and 6 bases separated the two germline ends. CDR3 bases: TGCGCCAGCAGCCAAGACAGGCTTAATGAAAAACTGTTTTTT. The encoded protein is CASSQDRLNEKLFF.

This chain connects TRBV6-5 to TRBJ2-1; 7 positions agree with TRBD1. The V gene end was trimmed by 4 bases and the J gene end by 12 bases; junction bases not matched to a gene: 18. This CDR3 contains 16 residues. CDR1 and CDR2 from the germline V gene are MNHEY and SVGAGI. The CDR3 nucleotides are TGTGCCAGCAGTTCCAACCTAGACAGGGCTTGGCGGACGCAGTTCTTC. This gives the protein CASSSNLDRAWRTQFF.

The V gene is TRBV4-1, the J gene TRBJ1-4, with TRBD1 identical over 10 bases. The CDR3 has 14 amino acids. J gave up 6 bases and V 3 bases, and 1 base lay outside the gene matches. Looked up from germline, CDR1 is MGHRA and CDR2 is YSYEKL. In nucleotides, the CDR3 is TGCGCCAGCAGCCAGGGACAGGGGCATGAAAAACTGTTTTTT. It yields the protein CASSQGQGHEKLFF.

The chain combines TRBV5-6 with TRBJ2-7; D ambiguous. Germline CDR1 and CDR2: SGHDT and YYEEEE. CDR3 length: 13 residues. Trimming removed 5 bases at V and 5 bases at J, with 14 bases between. CDR3 sequence: CASRVAGWHEQYF. In nucleotides, the CDR3 is TGTGCCAGCAGAGTGGCTGGGTGGCACGAGCAGTACTTC.

V and J are TRBV7-6 and TRBJ2-3, with TRBD2 identical over 14 bases. This CDR3 is 17 amino acids long. The V gene end was trimmed by 0 bases and the J gene end by 1 base; junction bases not matched to a gene: 0. Per germline, CDR1 SGHVS and CDR2 FNYEAQ. CDR3 residues: CASSLAGLAGGTDTQYF. CDR3 nucleotide sequence: TGTGCCAGCAGCTTAGCGGGACTAGCGGGAGGCACAGATACGCAGTATTTT.

V usage is TRBV5-6 and J usage is TRBJ1-1, with D maybe TRBD1 (5 bases). The germline gives CDR1 SGHDT, CDR2 YYEEEE. CDR3 length: 16 residues. The V end lost 3 bases, the J end lost 1 base, and 16 bases lay between the germline ends. The chain's CDR3 is CASSSATTDSNTEAFF. The CDR3 nucleotides read TGTGCCAGCAGCTCTGCAACGACAGATTCGAACACTGAAGCTTTCTTT.

The V call is TRBV6-5, the J call TRBJ2-7; TRBD1 matches at 8 bases. Looked up from germline, CDR1 is MNHEY and CDR2 is SVGAGI. After removal of 5 bases from V and 5 bases from J, the junction contained 5 bases not matched to a gene. This CDR3 region has 13 residues. The CDR3 sequence: CASSQGARDEQYF. Written as DNA, the CDR3 is TGTGCCAGCAGTCAGGGGGCGCGGGACGAGCAGTACTTC.

The V call is TRBV14, the J call TRBJ1-1; 8 bases align to TRBD1. The V gene's germline CDR1 is SGHDN and CDR2 FVKESK. Trimming cost V 1 base and J 8 bases; bases outside gene matches: 18. The CDR3 has 18 amino acids. The CDR3 loop is CASSQVSPLQGALWEAFF. In DNA, the CDR3 is TGTGCCAGCAGCCAAGTTAGCCCCCTGCAGGGGGCCCTGTGGGAAGCTTTCTTT.

The V call is TRBV19, the J call TRBJ2-1; either TRBD1 or TRBD2 may supply D (5 bases each). Germline loops: CDR1 LNHDA, CDR2 SQIVND (reference sequence). This CDR3 region has 13 residues. V lost 3 bases and J lost 2, with 5 bases in between. This CDR3 is CASSMGPYNEQFF. CDR3 coding DNA: TGTGCCAGTAGTATGGGACCCTACAATGAGCAGTTCTTC.